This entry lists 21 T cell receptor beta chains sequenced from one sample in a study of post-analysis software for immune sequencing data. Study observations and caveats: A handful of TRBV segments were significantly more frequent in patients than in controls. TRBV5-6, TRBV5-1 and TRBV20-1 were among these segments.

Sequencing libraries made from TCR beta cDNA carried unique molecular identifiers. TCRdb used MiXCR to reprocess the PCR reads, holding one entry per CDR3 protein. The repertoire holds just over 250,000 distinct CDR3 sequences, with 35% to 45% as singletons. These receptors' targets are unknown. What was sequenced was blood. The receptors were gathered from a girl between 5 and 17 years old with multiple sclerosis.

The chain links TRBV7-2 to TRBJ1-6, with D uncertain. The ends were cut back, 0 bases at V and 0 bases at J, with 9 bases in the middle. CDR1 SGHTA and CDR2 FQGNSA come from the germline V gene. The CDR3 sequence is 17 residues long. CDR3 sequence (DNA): TGTGCCAGCAGCTTAGCCTTCCCGAGCTCCTATAATTCACCCCTCCACTTT. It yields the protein CASSLAFPSSYNSPLHF.

Here the CDR3 DNA reads TGCAGTGCGCAGGAGAGCTCCTACAATGAGCAGTTCTTC. It specifies CSAQESSYNEQFF. V and J are TRBV20-1 and TRBJ2-1, with D hard to call. Germline V lookup: CDR1 DFQATT, CDR2 SNEGSKA (reference sequence). CDR3 length: 13 amino acids. Trimming cost V 6 bases and J 0 bases, with 9 bases left between them.

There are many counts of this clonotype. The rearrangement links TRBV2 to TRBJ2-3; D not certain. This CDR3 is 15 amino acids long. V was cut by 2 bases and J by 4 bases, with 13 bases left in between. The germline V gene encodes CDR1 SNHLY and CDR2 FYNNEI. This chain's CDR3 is CASSESLVSADTQYF. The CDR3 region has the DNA TGTGCCAGCAGTGAAAGTCTCGTTTCCGCAGATACGCAGTATTTT.

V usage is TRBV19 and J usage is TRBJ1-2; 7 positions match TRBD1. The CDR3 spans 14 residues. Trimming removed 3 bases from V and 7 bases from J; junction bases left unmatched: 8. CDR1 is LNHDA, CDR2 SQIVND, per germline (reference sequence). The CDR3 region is CASSIRRDRAGYTF. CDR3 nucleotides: TGTGCCAGTAGTATCCGCCGGGACAGAGCTGGCTACACCTTC.

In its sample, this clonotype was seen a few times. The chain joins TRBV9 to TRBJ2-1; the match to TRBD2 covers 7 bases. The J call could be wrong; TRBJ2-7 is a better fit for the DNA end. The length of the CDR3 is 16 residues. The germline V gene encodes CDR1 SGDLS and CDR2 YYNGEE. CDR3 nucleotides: TGTGCCAGCAGCGTAGGATATAGCGGGTATTACAATGAGCAGTACTTC. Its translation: CASSVGYSGYYNEQYF.

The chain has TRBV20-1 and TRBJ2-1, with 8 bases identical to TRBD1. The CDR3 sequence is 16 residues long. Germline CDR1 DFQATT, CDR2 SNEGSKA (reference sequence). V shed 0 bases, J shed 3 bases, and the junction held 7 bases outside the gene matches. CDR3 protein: CSARDVAGGIYNEQFF. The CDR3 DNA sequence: TGCAGTGCTAGAGATGTAGCAGGGGGCATCTACAATGAGCAGTTCTTC.

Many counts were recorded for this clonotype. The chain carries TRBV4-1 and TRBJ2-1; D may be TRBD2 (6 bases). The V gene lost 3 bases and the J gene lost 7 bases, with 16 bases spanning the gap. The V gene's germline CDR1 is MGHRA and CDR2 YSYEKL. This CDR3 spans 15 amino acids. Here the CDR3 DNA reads TGCGCCAGCAGCCATCGGCGGGGTACGGGGAATGAGCAGTTCTTC. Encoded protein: CASSHRRGTGNEQFF.

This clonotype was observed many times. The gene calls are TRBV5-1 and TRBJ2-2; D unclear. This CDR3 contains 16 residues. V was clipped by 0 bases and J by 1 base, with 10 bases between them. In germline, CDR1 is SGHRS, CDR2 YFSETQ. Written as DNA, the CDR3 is TGCGCCAGCAGCTTGGCTGGATTCCAGAACACCGGGGAGCTGTTTTTT. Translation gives CASSLAGFQNTGELFF.

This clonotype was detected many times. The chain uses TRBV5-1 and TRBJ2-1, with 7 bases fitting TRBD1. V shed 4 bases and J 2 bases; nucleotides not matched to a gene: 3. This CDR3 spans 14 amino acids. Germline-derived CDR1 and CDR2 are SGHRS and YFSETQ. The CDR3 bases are TGCGCCAGCAGCCGACAGGGCCCCTACAATGAGCAGTTCTTC. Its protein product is CASSRQGPYNEQFF.

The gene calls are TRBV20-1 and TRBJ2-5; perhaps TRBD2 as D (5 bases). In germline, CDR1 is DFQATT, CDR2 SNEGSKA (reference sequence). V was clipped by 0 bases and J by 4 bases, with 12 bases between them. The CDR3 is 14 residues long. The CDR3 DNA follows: TGCAGTGCTAGAGACCAGGAGGCGCGAGAGACCCAGTACTTC. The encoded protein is CSARDQEARETQYF.

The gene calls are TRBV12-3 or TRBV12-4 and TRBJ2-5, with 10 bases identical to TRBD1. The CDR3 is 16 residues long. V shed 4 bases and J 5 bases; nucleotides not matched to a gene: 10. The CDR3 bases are TGTGCCAGCAGTTACCGGACAGGGGGGATTGGTGAGACCCAGTACTTC. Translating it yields CASSYRTGGIGETQYF.

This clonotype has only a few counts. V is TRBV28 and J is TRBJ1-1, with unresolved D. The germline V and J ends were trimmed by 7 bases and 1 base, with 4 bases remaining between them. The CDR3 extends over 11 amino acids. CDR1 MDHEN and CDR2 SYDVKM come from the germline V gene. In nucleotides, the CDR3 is TGTGCCAGCATCGCGAACACTGAAGCTTTCTTT. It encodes CASIANTEAFF.

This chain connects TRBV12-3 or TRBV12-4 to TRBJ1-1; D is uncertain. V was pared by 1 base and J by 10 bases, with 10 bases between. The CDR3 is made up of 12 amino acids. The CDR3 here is CASSLVPGGAFF. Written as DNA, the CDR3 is TGTGCCAGCAGTTTAGTTCCAGGCGGAGCTTTCTTT.

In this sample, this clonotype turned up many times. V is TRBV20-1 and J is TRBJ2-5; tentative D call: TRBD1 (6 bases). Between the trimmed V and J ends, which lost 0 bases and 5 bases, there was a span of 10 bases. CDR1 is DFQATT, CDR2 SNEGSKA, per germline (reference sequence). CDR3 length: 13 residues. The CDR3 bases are TGCAGTGCTAGAGATCCTACAGGGGAGACCCAGTACTTC. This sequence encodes CSARDPTGETQYF.

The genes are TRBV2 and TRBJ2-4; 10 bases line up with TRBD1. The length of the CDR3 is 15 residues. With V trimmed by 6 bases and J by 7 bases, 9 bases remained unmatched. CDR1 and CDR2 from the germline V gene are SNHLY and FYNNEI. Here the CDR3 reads CASRTRDRGRNIQYF. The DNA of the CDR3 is TGTGCCAGCAGGACCCGGGACAGGGGTAGGAACATTCAGTACTTC.

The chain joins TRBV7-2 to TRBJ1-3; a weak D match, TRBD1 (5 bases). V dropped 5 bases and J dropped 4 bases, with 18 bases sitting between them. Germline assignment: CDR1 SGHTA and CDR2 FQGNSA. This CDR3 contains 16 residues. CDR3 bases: TGTGCCAGCAGCCACCACCCGGCAGGGCCCGGAAACACCATATATTTT. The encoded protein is CASSHHPAGPGNTIYF.

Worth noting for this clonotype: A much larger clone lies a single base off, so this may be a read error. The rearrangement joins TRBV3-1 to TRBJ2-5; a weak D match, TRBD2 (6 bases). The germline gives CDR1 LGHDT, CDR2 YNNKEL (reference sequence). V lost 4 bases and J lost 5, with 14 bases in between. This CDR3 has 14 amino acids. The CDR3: CASSRGSGRETQYF. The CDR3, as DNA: TGTGCCAGCAGCCGGGGTAGCGGACGGGAGACCCAGTACTTC.

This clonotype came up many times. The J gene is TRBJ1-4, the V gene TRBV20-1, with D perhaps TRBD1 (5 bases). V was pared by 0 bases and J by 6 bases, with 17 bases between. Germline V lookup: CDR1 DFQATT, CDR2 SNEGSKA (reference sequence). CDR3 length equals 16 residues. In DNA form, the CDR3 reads TGCAGTGCTAGAGATTTGGAGGGGACGTATGATGAAAAACTGTTTTTT. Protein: CSARDLEGTYDEKLFF.

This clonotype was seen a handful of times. CDR3 DNA: TGTGCCAGCAGCCGAGAGACAGTGAACACTGAAGCTTTCTTT. Translating it yields CASSRETVNTEAFF. The rearrangement joins TRBV5-4 to TRBJ1-1; TRBD1 is a possible D gene (5 bases). Germline CDR1 is SGHNT and CDR2 is YYREEE (reference sequence). V gave up 4 bases and J gave up 0 bases, with 10 bases separating them. CDR3 length: 14 amino acids.

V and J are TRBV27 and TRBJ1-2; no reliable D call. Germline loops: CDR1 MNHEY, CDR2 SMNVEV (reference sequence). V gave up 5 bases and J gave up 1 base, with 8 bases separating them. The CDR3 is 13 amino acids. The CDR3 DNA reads TGTGCCAGCAGTGGCCTGAGTAACTATGGCTACACCTTC. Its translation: CASSGLSNYGYTF.

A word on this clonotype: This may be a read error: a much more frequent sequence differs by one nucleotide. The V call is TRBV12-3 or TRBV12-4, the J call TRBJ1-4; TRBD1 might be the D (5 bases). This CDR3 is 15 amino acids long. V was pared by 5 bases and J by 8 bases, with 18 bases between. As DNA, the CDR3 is TGTGCCAGCAGTCCGCAGACGGGGCGTGAAGAAAAACTGTTTTTT. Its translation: CASSPQTGREEKLFF.